This TCR beta chain was sequenced for a study of shared clonotypes between healthy human individuals. Sequenced by immunoSEQ multiplex PCR; TCRdb stores in-frame clones only, minus some. Altogether 640,000 or so clones are present, approximately 79% being singletons, with the ten largest covering 1.5% to 2%. In germline, CDR1 is SGHRS, CDR2 YFSETQ. This CDR3 is built from 16 residues. V was clipped by 4 bases and J by 3 bases; unmatched bases: 8. The sequence was obtained from a woman aged 25 to 39 in good health. The sample taken for sequencing was memory CD4+ T cells sorted from blood. Described subset: CD45RA-negative fraction. The V and J genes are TRBV5-1 and TRBJ1-1, with TRBD1 matching 11 bases. CDR3 loop: CASSPTGQGADTEAFF. CDR3 bases: TGCGCCAGCAGCCCCACCGGACAGGGGGCAGACACTGAAGCTTTCTTT. Looking up the rest from reference TRBV5-1 and TRBJ1-1 gives the full variable domain: KAGVTQTPRYLIKTRGQQVTLSCSPISGHRSVSWYQQTPGQGLQFLFEYFSETQRNKGNFPGRFSGRQFSNSRSEMNVSTLELGDSALYLCASSPTGQGADTEAFFGQGTRLTVV.